Here is one T cell receptor beta chain with its context. As yet, its antigen is unknown. This sample is part of a study of T-cell memory formation after mild COVID-19. After 5'RACE with constant-segment primers, TCR alpha and TCR beta cDNA libraries carrying sample barcodes and UMIs were obtained. TCRdb recomputed calls from the 5' RACE reads with MiXCR, one row per CDR3 protein. Of around 90,000 distinct CDR3 sequences listed, roughly 16% are singletons. Regarding the study as a whole: Unconfirmed was the SARS-CoV-2 specificity of second-wave clones that peaked on day 37. The study detected some responding clones in pre-infection memory, suggesting cross-reactive memory joined.

V lost 4 bases and J 8 bases, leaving 17 bases between the germline ends. Looked up from germline, CDR1 is MNHEY and CDR2 is SVGEGT. The CDR3 runs to 14 residues. This clonotype originated in a man between 18 and 29 years old who had mild COVID-19 (a few samples of this study predate the infection). Cell type and time point are not known. The V call is TRBV6-2 or TRBV6-3, the J call TRBJ1-2; D gene uncertain. Sequencing was carried out using PBMCs or a T cell subset sorted from them (not recorded which). CDR3 region: CASSSPASFIGYTF. The CDR3 DNA reads as TGTGCCAGCAGTTCACCAGCCTCCTTTATAGGCTACACCTTC.